This TCR beta chain is drawn from a study of T cells in localized non-small cell lung cancer. Findings and limits, study-wide: Adjacent lung had a median approximately 57 of the 100 largest tumor clones. Tumor samples were not multi-region, leaving intratumor heterogeneity unexcluded. There was higher T cell clonality in uninvolved adjacent lung than in tumor, and it was highest there.

Data came from immunoSEQ multiplex PCR; TCRdb stores just in-frame clones and leaves some out. Of around 67,000 clones listed, 90% are singletons. Trimming removed 0 bases from V and 0 bases from J, with 9 bases in between. The CDR3 consists of 16 residues. Per germline, CDR1 SGHRS and CDR2 YFSETQ. This clone was observed a handful of times. Its antigen is not identified. The material was peripheral blood, obtained before any cancer treatment. The rearrangement links TRBV5-1 to TRBJ2-2; a weak D match, TRBD1 (5 bases). The receptor comes from a woman aged 40 to 75 with stage I lung adenocarcinoma. The chain's CDR3 is CASSLVAGSNTGELFF. The CDR3 DNA follows: TGCGCCAGCAGCTTGGTGGCAGGGTCGAACACCGGGGAGCTGTTTTTT.